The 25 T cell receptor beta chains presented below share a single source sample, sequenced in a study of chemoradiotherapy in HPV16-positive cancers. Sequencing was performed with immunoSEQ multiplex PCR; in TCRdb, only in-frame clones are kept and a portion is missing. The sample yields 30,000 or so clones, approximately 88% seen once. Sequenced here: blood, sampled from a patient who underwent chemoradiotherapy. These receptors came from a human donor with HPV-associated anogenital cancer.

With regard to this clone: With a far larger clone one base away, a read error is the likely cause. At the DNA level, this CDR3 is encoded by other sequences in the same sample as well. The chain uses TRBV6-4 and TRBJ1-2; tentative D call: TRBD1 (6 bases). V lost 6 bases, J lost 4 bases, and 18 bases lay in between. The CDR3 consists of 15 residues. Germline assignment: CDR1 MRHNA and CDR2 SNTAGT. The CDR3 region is CASSDTPQGLYGYTF. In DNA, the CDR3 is TGTGCCAGCAGCGACACACCCCAGGGGCTCTATGGCTACACCTTC.

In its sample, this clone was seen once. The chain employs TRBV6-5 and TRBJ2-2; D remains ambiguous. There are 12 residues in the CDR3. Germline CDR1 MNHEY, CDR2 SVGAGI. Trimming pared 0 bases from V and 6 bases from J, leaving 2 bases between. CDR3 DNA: TGTGCCAGCAGTTACTCGCCCGGGGAGCTGTTTTTT. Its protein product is CASSYSPGELFF.

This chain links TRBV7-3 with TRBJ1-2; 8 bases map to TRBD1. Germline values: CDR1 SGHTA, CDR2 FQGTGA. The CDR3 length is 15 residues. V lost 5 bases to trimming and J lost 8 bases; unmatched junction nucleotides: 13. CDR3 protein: CASSPGQGLTEGYTF. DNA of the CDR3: TGTGCCAGCAGCCCTGGACAGGGTCTAACGGAAGGCTACACCTTC.

CDR3 in amino acids: CAWRIEMNTGELFF. The DNA of the CDR3 is TGTGCCTGGAGGATCGAGATGAACACCGGGGAGCTGTTTTTT. This chain uses TRBV30 with TRBJ2-2; D remains unclear. Germline-derived CDR1 and CDR2 are GTSNPN and SVGIG (reference sequence). Trimming shortened V by 3 bases and J by 1 base, and 9 bases separated the two germline ends. The CDR3 is made up of 14 amino acids.

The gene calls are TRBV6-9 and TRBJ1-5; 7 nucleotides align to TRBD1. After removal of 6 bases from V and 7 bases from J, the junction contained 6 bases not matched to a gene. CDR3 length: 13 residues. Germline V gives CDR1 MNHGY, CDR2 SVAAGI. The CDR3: CASRLQGNQPQHF. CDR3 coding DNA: TGTGCCAGCAGATTACAGGGGAACCAGCCCCAGCATTTT.

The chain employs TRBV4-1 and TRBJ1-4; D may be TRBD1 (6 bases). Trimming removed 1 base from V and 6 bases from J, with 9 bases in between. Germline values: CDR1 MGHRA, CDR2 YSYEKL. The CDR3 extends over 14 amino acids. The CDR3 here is CASSQGQGYEKLFF. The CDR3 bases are TGCGCCAGCAGCCAAGGGCAGGGGTATGAAAAACTGTTTTTT.

For the CDR3, the DNA is TGTGCCAGCAGTGAAGTGGGACGAGCTACCGAAAAACTGTTTTTT. It specifies CASSEVGRATEKLFF. The V and J genes are TRBV2 and TRBJ1-4; D is perhaps TRBD1 (5 bases). CDR3 length: 15 amino acids. Germline V CDR1 and CDR2: SNHLY, FYNNEI. V gave up 1 base and J gave up 8 bases, with 14 bases separating them.

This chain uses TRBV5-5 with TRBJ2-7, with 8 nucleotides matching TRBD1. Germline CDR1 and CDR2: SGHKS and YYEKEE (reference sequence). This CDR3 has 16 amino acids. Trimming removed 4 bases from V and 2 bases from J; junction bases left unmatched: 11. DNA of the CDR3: TGTGCCAGCAGCCCGCCGAGGGGACAGGACACCTACGAGCAGTACTTC. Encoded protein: CASSPPRGQDTYEQYF.

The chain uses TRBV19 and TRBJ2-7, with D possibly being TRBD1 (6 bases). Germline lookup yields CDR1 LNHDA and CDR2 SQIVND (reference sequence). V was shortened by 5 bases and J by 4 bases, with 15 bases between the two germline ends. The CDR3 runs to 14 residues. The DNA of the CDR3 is TGTGCCAGTAGTCTACAGGGTACGGGGTACGAGCAGTACTTC. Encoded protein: CASSLQGTGYEQYF.

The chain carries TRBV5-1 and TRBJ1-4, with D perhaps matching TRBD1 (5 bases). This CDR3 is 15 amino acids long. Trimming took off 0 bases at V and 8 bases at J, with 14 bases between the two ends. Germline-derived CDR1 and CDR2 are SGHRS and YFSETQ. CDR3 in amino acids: CASSLVGAGYEKLFF. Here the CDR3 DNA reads TGCGCCAGCAGCTTGGTAGGGGCAGGGTACGAAAAACTGTTTTTT.

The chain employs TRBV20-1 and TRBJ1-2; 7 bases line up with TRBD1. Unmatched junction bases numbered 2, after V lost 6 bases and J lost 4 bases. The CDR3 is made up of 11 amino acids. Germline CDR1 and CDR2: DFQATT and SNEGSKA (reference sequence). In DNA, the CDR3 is TGCAGTGCGAGACAGGGCTATGGCTACACCTTC. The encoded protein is CSARQGYGYTF.

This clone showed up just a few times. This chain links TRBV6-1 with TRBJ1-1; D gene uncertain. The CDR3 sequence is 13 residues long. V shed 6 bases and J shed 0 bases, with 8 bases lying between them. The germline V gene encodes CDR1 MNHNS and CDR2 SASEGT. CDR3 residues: CASSPPMNTEAFF. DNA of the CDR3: TGTGCCAGCAGCCCCCCTATGAACACTGAAGCTTTCTTT.

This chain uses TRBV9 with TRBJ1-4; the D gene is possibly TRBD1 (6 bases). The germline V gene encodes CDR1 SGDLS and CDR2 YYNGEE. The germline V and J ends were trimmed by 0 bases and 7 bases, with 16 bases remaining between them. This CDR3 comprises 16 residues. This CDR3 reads CASSVAWGGPGEKLFF. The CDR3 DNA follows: TGTGCCAGCAGCGTAGCTTGGGGGGGCCCAGGTGAAAAACTGTTTTTT.

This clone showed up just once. The CDR3, as DNA: TGTGCCAGCAGCTTAGTCCCCCCGGGGAGCTCCTACGAGCAGTACTTC. Translated, it gives CASSLVPPGSSYEQYF. The chain uses TRBV7-6 and TRBJ2-7; D is possibly TRBD2 (5 bases). CDR3 length equals 16 residues. Trimming took off 1 base at V and 0 bases at J, with 13 bases between the two ends. Germline V gene lookup returns CDR1 SGHVS and CDR2 FNYEAQ.

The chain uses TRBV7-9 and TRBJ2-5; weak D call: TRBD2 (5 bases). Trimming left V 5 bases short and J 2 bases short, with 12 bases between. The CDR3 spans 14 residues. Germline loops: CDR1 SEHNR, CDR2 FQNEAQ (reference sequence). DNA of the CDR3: TGTGCCAGCAGCGAGGGATATCGGCAAGAGACCCAGTACTTC. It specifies CASSEGYRQETQYF.

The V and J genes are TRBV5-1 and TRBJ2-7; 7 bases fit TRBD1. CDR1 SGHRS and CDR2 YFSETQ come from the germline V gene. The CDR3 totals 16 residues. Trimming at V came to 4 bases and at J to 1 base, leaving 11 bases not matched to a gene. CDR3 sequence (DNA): TGCGCCAGCAGCATCTTTCCTGGACAGGAGTCCTACGAGCAGTACTTC. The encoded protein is CASSIFPGQESYEQYF.

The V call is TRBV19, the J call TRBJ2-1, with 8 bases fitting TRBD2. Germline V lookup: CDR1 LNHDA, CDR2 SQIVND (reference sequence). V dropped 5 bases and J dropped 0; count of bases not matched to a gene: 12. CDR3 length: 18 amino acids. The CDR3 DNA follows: TGTGCCAGTAGTGCCCGTCCGGGACTAGGGCGCTCCTACAATGAGCAGTTCTTC. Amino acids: CASSARPGLGRSYNEQFF.

CDR3 nucleotides: TGTGCCAGCAGCTTTAGTCACGGGACCGGGGAGCTGTTTTTT. Amino acid sequence: CASSFSHGTGELFF. The chain employs TRBV7-2 and TRBJ2-2, with no clear D. CDR3 size: 14 residues. The V end was cut by 3 bases, the J end by 5 bases, with 10 bases between. Germline assignment: CDR1 SGHTA and CDR2 FQGNSA.

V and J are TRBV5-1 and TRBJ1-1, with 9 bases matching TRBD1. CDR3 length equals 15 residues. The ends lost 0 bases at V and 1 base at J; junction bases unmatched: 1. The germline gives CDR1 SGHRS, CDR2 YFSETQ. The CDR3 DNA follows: TGCGCCAGCAGCTTGGGGGGACAGGGGAACACTGAAGCTTTCTTT. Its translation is CASSLGGQGNTEAFF. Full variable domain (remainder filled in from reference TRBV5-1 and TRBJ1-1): KAGVTQTPRYLIKTRGQQVTLSCSPISGHRSVSWYQQTPGQGLQFLFEYFSETQRNKGNFPGRFSGRQFSNSRSEMNVSTLELGDSALYLCASSLGGQGNTEAFFGQGTRLTVV.

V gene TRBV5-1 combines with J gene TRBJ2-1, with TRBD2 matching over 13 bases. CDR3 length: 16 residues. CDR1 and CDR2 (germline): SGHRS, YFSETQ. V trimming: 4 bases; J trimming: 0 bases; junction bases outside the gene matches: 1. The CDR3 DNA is TGCGCCAGCAGCACTAGCGGGGGGGCCTCCTACAATGAGCAGTTCTTC. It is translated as CASSTSGGASYNEQFF.

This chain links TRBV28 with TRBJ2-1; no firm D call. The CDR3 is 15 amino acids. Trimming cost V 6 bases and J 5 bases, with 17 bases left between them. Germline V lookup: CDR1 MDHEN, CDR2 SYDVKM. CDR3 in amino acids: CASSPPSWSNNEQFF. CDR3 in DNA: TGTGCCAGCAGCCCCCCTAGTTGGAGTAACAATGAGCAGTTCTTC.

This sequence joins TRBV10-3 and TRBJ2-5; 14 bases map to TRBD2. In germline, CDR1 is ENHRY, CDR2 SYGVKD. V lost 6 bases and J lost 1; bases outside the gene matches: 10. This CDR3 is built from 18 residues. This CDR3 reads CAIRDPGTSGSSQETQYF. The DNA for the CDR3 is TGTGCCATCAGGGATCCCGGGACTAGCGGGAGTTCCCAAGAGACCCAGTACTTC.

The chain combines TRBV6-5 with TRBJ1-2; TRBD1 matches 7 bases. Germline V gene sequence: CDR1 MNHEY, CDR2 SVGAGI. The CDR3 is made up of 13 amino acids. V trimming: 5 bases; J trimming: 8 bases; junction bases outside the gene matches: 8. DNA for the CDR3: TGTGCCAGCAGTGAAGGGGAGGGGGCCGGCTACACCTTC. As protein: CASSEGEGAGYTF.

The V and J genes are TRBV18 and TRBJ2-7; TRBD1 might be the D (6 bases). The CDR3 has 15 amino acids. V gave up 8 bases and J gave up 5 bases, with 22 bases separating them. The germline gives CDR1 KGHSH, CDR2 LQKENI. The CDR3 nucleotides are TGTGCCAGCAACAAAAATACAGGGCAGAGGGACGAGCAGTACTTC. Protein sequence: CASNKNTGQRDEQYF.

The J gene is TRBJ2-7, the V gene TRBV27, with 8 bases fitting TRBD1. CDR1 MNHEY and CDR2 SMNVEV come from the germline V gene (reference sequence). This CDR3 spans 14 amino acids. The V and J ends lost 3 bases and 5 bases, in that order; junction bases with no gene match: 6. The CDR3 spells CASSFSGGYHEQYF. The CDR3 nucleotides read TGTGCCAGCAGTTTCTCAGGGGGCTATCACGAGCAGTACTTC.